This TCR beta chain is from a study of vaccination and CD4 T cells after COVID-19. Study-wide context: Every participant was given two doses of BNT162b2 or mRNA-1273 vaccine.

TCRdb redid the calling of the PCR reads with MiXCR, one entry per CDR3 protein. This sample has roughly 31,000 distinct CDR3 sequences, with around 49% found just once. Study results and caveats: It was found that, in convalescent patients, 304 of 307 vaccine-specific clones were spike mono-reactive.

Time point: late sampling 161 to 241 days after vaccination in a few convalescent patients. Germline assignment: CDR1 MNHNS and CDR2 SASEGT. Between the trimmed V and J ends, which lost 10 bases and 5 bases, there was a span of 17 bases. The CDR3 is 13 residues long. This clonotype was counted a few times. Its antigen is unidentified. This rearrangement joins TRBV6-1 to TRBJ1-2; D is undetermined. Sequenced material: CD4+ T cells from blood, taken about 7 months after SARS-CoV-2 vaccination. The TCR comes from a human donor who had recovered from COVID-19. For the CDR3, the DNA is TGTGCCACAGGCCGGACTCCTGAGTATGGCTACACCTTC. Encoded protein: CATGRTPEYGYTF.